These 17 T cell receptor beta chains came from one sample sequenced in a study of monozygotic twins with inflammatory bowel disease. TCRdb reprocessed the 5' RACE reads and stores each CDR3 protein as one record, lacking DNA. The clone table shows approximately 200,000 distinct CDR3 sequences, with the ten largest holding 7.5% to 8%. The specimen was blood. The receptors stem from a human donor with ulcerative colitis or Crohn's disease, or a healthy co-twin of an affected twin (not recorded which).

V is TRBV5-1 and J is TRBJ2-2; the D gene TCRdb calls, TRBD1, cannot be checked with no DNA. The germline CDR1 and CDR2 sequences are SGHRS and YFSETQ. This CDR3 contains 14 residues. This chain's CDR3 is CASRPDRGTGELFF. Full variable domain (rest looked up from reference TRBV5-1 and TRBJ2-2): KAGVTQTPRYLIKTRGQQVTLSCSPISGHRSVSWYQQTPGQGLQFLFEYFSETQRNKGNFPGRFSGRQFSNSRSEMNVSTLELGDSALYLCASRPDRGTGELFFGEGSRLTVL.

The rearrangement links TRBV12-3 or TRBV12-4 to TRBJ2-7; the TCRdb D gene call, TRBD2, has no DNA to confirm it. The CDR3 has 15 residues. CDR3 residues: CASSPQGLPSYEQYF.

This rearrangement joins TRBV20-1 to TRBJ1-2; TCRdb's D gene call, TRBD1, goes unchecked for lack of DNA. This CDR3 is 13 amino acids long. Per the germline V gene, CDR1 is DFQATT and CDR2 is SNEGSKA (reference sequence). The CDR3 reads CSASRNRGEGYTF.

The V gene is TRBV5-1, the J gene TRBJ2-2; without DNA, the TCRdb call of TRBD1 cannot be checked. The CDR3 loop spans 14 amino acids. Germline-derived CDR1 and CDR2 are SGHRS and YFSETQ. CDR3 loop: CASSLWQGDGGLFF.

The V and J genes are TRBV20-1 and TRBJ2-1; TCRdb selects TRBD2, and the lack of DNA leaves this call unchecked. The CDR3 runs 18 residues. Looked up from germline, CDR1 is DFQATT and CDR2 is SNEGSKA (reference sequence). The CDR3 here is CSARAPGLAGGAYNEQFF.

This chain links TRBV7-2 with TRBJ2-7; the D call of TRBD2 rests on TCRdb alone, since no DNA is present to check it. The CDR3 totals 16 residues. Per germline, CDR1 SGHTA and CDR2 FQGNSA. The CDR3 reads CASSPIPLPLSYEQYF.

The V gene is TRBV5-5, the J gene TRBJ2-1; TCRdb indicates TRBD2, and absent DNA this call remains unverified. This CDR3 comprises 16 residues. Germline CDR1 is SGHKS and CDR2 is YYEKEE (reference sequence). The CDR3 region is CASSLWASGGLNEQFF.

The CDR3 loop reads CASSFRDNDSPLHF. The genes are TRBV7-8 and TRBJ1-6; TCRdb gives TRBD1 as the D gene, but with no DNA this cannot be confirmed. The CDR3 extends over 14 amino acids. Germline lookup yields CDR1 SGHVS and CDR2 FQNEAQ.

The rearrangement links TRBV6-2 or TRBV6-3 to TRBJ1-3. CDR1 and CDR2 (germline): MNHEY, SVGEGT. The CDR3 covers 15 residues. The CDR3 sequence: CASSYFRADGNTIYF.

The chain's CDR3 is CASRMTGIATYTQYF. V usage is TRBV19 and J usage is TRBJ2-3. Germline assignment: CDR1 LNHDA and CDR2 SQIVND (reference sequence). This CDR3 is 15 amino acids long.

The chain joins TRBV6-1 to TRBJ1-2; the TCRdb D gene call, TRBD1, has no DNA to confirm it. The CDR3 contains 14 residues. Per the germline V gene, CDR1 is MNHNS and CDR2 is SASEGT. CDR3 in amino acids: CASSGTGTGYGYTF.

The chain has TRBV7-8 and TRBJ2-1. Germline V gene sequence: CDR1 SGHVS, CDR2 FQNEAQ. CDR3 length: 13 amino acids. The CDR3 sequence is CASSLAGQKEQFF.

The J gene is TRBJ2-7, the V gene TRBV6-5; TCRdb outputs TRBD1, but without DNA this stays unchecked. From germline, CDR1 is MNHEY and CDR2 SVGAGI. This CDR3 has 14 amino acids. The chain's CDR3 is CASSYRGPGYEQYF.

The rearrangement links TRBV3-1 to TRBJ1-4; absent DNA, TCRdb's TRBD1 call cannot be checked. The germline V gene has CDR1 LGHDT and CDR2 YNNKEL (reference sequence). The CDR3 is 17 residues long. The CDR3 is CASSQDLRGSGNEKLFF.

V gene TRBV7-2 combines with J gene TRBJ2-1; TCRdb selects TRBD2, and the lack of DNA leaves this call unchecked. CDR1 is SGHTA, CDR2 FQGNSA, per germline. The CDR3 extends over 15 amino acids. CDR3 protein: CASSPGDSGRNEQFF.

The gene calls are TRBV7-2 and TRBJ1-1; TCRdb designates TRBD1, a call that cannot be tested without DNA. Germline V lookup: CDR1 SGHTA, CDR2 FQGNSA. The CDR3 runs to 13 residues. The CDR3 loop is CASSLTGDTEAFF. Supplemented by reference TRBV7-2 and TRBJ1-1, the full variable domain reads GAGVSQSPSNKVTEKGKDVELRCDPISGHTALYWYRQSLGQGLEFLIYFQGNSAPDKSGLPSDRFSAERTGGSVSTLTIQRTQQEDSAVYLCASSLTGDTEAFFGQGTRLTVV.

V and J are TRBV12-3 or TRBV12-4 and TRBJ2-3; TCRdb calls TRBD2, which cannot be checked without DNA. There are 14 residues in the CDR3. CDR3 protein: CASSLKGPGSPQYF.